The TCR beta chain described here comes from a study of cytomegalovirus exposure and HLA in healthy donors (dated by TCRdb to the late 2010s). At the level of the whole study: An earlier analysis of several hundred of the donors reported 250 to 300 Gb of sequence data and around 110 million unique TCR beta sequences from about 179 million T cells. Roughly 290 gigabases of sequencing data and 91 million or so unique TCR sequences made up an early release that covered approximately 700 HLA-typed donors. In addition to the first cohort of several hundred subjects, a separate validation cohort of 120 different subjects was used. Donor age, sex, ethnicity and CMV serostatus were compiled alongside the repertoire data. HLA typing covered class I and class II loci at four-digit resolution. Roughly five DR-DQ haplotypes were treated as single units for association and clustering because of strong linkage in the cohort. The study aimed to test whether signatures of past pathogen exposure could be identified by cataloging public T cell receptors. In the later analysis, no new phenotypic data were used to find candidate immune exposures; instead, reliance was placed on TCR beta sequences and their occurrence across donors. Among the 398 genotyped donors, approximately 77% belonged to the genetic ancestry cluster associated with self-reported Caucasian donors. On average, approximately 250,000 unique TCR beta nucleotide sequences were sequenced per donor among several hundred genotyped donors of the cohort, with roughly a sixth of those sequences being non-productive. In a later genetic analysis, genome-wide SNP genotypes for about three fifths of the roughly 670 donors were used, and that subset was treated as a discovery cohort. All discovery cohort repertoires had been generated on a single sequencing platform. A later analysis re-analyzed previously published TCR beta repertoires from approximately 670 donors and added high-resolution HLA genotyping to study TCR occurrence patterns. In an earlier analysis of several hundred of the donors, high-throughput TCR beta sequencing was used to judge whether each TCR beta V gene segment behaved as functional or pseudogenic. Using immunosequencing, the study profiled T cell repertoires from around 670 subjects and related those repertoires to cytomegalovirus serostatus. The number of donors typed differed by locus, with 629-630 for A, B, C, DRB1 and DQB1, 522 for DQA1, 600 to 610 for DPA1, and around 450 for DPB1. To predict cytomegalovirus infection status, the study brought together high-throughput TCR immunosequencing, statistical association of individual TCRs with disease status, and machine learning. Overall study outcomes, separate from this receptor: In the study, some 160 TCR beta chains were listed as associated with cytomegalovirus. In an earlier analysis of approximately 590 of the donors, most TCR beta V segments appeared in productive rearrangements about 90% or about 30% of the time, broadly matching IMGT annotations. It was suggested by the authors that the approach could potentially be generalized to other disease states and immunological phenotypes. In a later analysis, HLA-associated TCR beta chains were found to be more clonally expanded and to have lower generation probabilities than equally common non-associated chains. A cluster of highly shared sequence variants was judged likely to represent a technical artifact of the sequencing pipeline. Most TCR sequences were observed very rarely across donors, whereas some public TCRs were present in many individuals. In a later analysis, the rate of TCR association differed among HLA loci, with DRB1 alleles having the most associated TCRs and HLA-C alleles having the fewest. Assigning TCR associations to individual alleles was difficult when HLA alleles, especially DR and DQ, strongly co-occurred. In a later analysis, several top co-occurrence clusters were reported to appear linked to parvovirus B19, influenza, CMV and Epstein-Barr virus. According to a later analysis, most CMV-associated TCR beta chains appeared to be HLA-restricted, and the HLA associations seemed to be driven largely by CMV exposure. Sequencing depth was assumed to be roughly uniform across donors in the presence/absence analyses, though that assumption may not hold. Because HLA typing was unavailable for some donors at each locus, only the typed subset was used in association tests. CMV serostatus was the only immune exposure information available for the cohort. In this cohort, only TCR beta chains were sequenced, and detectable features were limited by the absence of alpha or paired-chain data. A later genetic analysis associated a missense DCLRE1C variant with V-gene and J-gene trimming of TCR beta chains, and an independent cohort replicated the association. Correlated functional status among segregating V segments might be attributable to linkage disequilibrium, but an unknown experimental factor could not be ruled out. The classifier was reported to diagnose cytomegalovirus status with high specificity and sensitivity in both the original cohort and the validation cohort. Compared with the approximately 720-donor mean, donors in an Asian-associated ancestry cluster had fewer N-insertions in productive TCRs, according to a later genetic analysis. A further reported finding was that TCR beta sequences accurately predicted the HLA-A and HLA-B alleles for most subjects in the first cohort. Because counts were too low, some 16 rarely observed V segments, including chromosome 9 orphons, were excluded from the earlier analysis of 587 of the donors. In vitro tests confirmed that a few of the cytomegalovirus-associated TCR beta chains recognize cytomegalovirus antigens. Specific HLA alleles were associated with roughly 17,000 TCR beta sequences at a false discovery rate of 0.05 in a later analysis.

The cohort consisted of hundreds of healthy bone marrow donors. At the time of sampling, all cohort members were nominally healthy, though unrecorded immune exposures were likely present. The donor was CMV seropositive and was included in the group of 250 to 300 seropositive cohort members. Every donor gave a peripheral blood sample, and the peripheral blood mononuclear cells from that sample were used for TCR beta sequencing. Genomic DNA extraction from the blood cell samples was performed with the Qiagen DNeasy Blood Extraction Kit. With regard to this clone: Its antigen is currently not known. Within one base of it there is no much larger clone, and no base qualities were kept.

Library method: the immunoSEQ multiplex PCR assay. For the multiplex PCR, a mixture combining 60 forward primers for TCR Vbeta segments and 13 reverse primers for TCR Jbeta segments was used. Amplification of the CDR3 region of rearranged TCR beta genes was performed with a multiplex PCR assay on genomic DNA. The amplified TCR beta libraries were sequenced on the Illumina HiSeq System as 87-base-pair reads. The original methods were these. A later analysis tallied 75 million to 95 million unique TCR beta chains across the 700 or so repertoires, and some 10 million of those chains were shared by two or more donors. A nearest-neighbor algorithm error-corrected the raw reads and collapsed the reads into unique sequences, merging closely related sequences to remove PCR and sequencing errors. CDR3 sequences were aligned to IMGT reference sequences to assign V, D and J gene segments. Each retained sequence needed at least a six-nucleotide match to both a V gene segment and a J gene segment. Rearrangements were called productive when the CDR3 lacked stop codons and stayed in frame with V and J; all others were non-productive. Following IMGT convention, CDR3 was defined as the stretch from the second conserved V-encoded cysteine to the conserved J-encoded phenylalanine. The earlier analysis of 587 of the donors excluded any sequence lacking an unambiguous match to a single V gene segment. An earlier analysis of 587 of the donors called V segments functional above 56.7% productive rearrangements and segregating when the between-donor standard deviation exceeded 5%. A statistical classification framework was developed to diagnose cytomegalovirus status using the catalog of TCR beta chain sequences. V and J gene assignment, in a later analysis, came from comparing TCR nucleotide sequences with IMGT/GENE-DB human TR gene sequences. In a later analysis, CDR3 sequences and most-parsimonious VDJ recombination scenarios were assigned using the TCRdist pipeline. In a later analysis, each TCR beta chain was defined by its CDR3 amino acid sequence together with its V-gene family, and reads lacking a unique V-gene family were excluded. As a way to deal with suspected cross-contamination and a sequencing artifact, a later analysis dropped more than 500 nucleotide sequences that were highly shared and had low generation probability. For each public chain, a later analysis derived a clonal expansion index from normalized ranks of inferred template counts within each repertoire. Generation probabilities in a later analysis came from a VDJ recombination model fitted to out-of-frame rearrangements, and those results were checked against IGoR. In a later analysis, hypergeometric tests were used to score TCR-TCR, TCR-HLA and TCR-CMV co-occurrence, with a repertoire-size bias correction applied to TCR pairs. A later analysis estimated false discovery rates by permuting HLA or CMV assignments 20 times. In a later analysis, co-occurring TCRs were grouped with DBSCAN, and TCRdist sequence similarity was added when clustering was performed within HLA-allele-positive subsets. Repertoires with fewer than 30,000 or more than 120,000 public chains were left out of co-occurrence clustering, as were five repertoires with anomalous nucleotide sharing. The table comes from immuneACCESS by way of TCRdb, which keeps in-frame sequences with V and J called. Part of the clones is missing from these tables; in studies checked, under half for an unresolved V gene and the rest for unknown reasons. The V and J calls and clone size are taken from that table; D and trimming were inferred from the DNA. In this sample the table shows under 200,000 clones, 68% of which occur a single time. The top ten clonotypes cover roughly 4% of the sample.

Sequencing input: PBMCs. The origin of this receptor is a woman between 18 and 29 years old in good health and CMV-seropositive.

The CDR3 is CASSPKPRGAGTDTQYF. Here is the DNA: TGCGCCAGCAGCCCTAAACCGCGGGGGGCGGGGACAGATACGCAGTATTTT. Recombination linked TRBV5-1 to TRBJ2-3, with 8 central nucleotides matching TRBD2. The CDR3 sequence holds 17 residues, the cysteine and phenylalanine included. Only the CDR3 DNA stays, 51 bases, in frame from base 1. The germline V gene supplies CDR1 SGHRS and CDR2 YFSETQ. Trimming removed 4 bases from V and 3 bases from J; the gene matches leave 13 bases unexplained.